This TCR beta chain was captured in a study of T cell repertoires in cytomegalovirus infection. Study details: Recently identified HLA-C-restricted CMV epitopes and well-studied HLA-B-restricted CMV epitopes were used by the study. General study results and limits: HLA-C-restricted TCR beta clonotypes specific for CMV led the ex vivo response.

Germline CDR1 is SGHAT and CDR2 is FQNNGV. CDR3 length: 13 amino acids. Trimming cost V 4 bases and J 4 bases, with 10 bases left between them. Turning to this clonotype: Its specificity is not known.

TCRdb called the reads again in MiXCR, with one record for every CDR3 protein. The data show some 100,000 distinct CDR3 sequences, around 29% seen once. This rearrangement joins TRBV11-2 to TRBJ1-2; D remains unclear. The sequences come from CD8+ T cells from cultured PBMCs, collected from culture after CMV antigen stimulation. This clonotype originated in a human donor in good health (CMV status not recorded). Some clones in this sample may be carry-over from other donors' samples. Written as DNA, the CDR3 is TGTGCCAGCAGCTCCGACAAGCTCTATGGCTACACCTTC. Translated, it gives CASSSDKLYGYTF.